What follows are 6 T cell receptor beta chains derived from one specimen sequenced in a study of blood T cell repertoires in COVID-19. This table comes from immunoSEQ multiplex PCR, and its TCRdb copy is limited to in-frame clones, with some not included. This table has some 250,000 clones, roughly 85% appearing once. The sample was PBMCs or T cells enriched from blood (not recorded which). The receptors stem from a woman between 50 and 59 years old who had recovered from COVID-19.

CDR3 in amino acids: CASSGTGGPTNTGELFF. The CDR3 DNA follows: TGTGCCAGCAGTGGGACAGGGGGGCCTACGAACACCGGGGAGCTGTTTTTT. V is TRBV2 and J is TRBJ2-2; 10 bases match TRBD1. Germline CDR1 is SNHLY and CDR2 is FYNNEI. CDR3 length: 17 amino acids. V shed 4 bases and J 0 bases; nucleotides not matched to a gene: 5.

The V and J genes are TRBV4-2 and TRBJ2-3; no clear D gene. Trimming left V 1 base short and J 2 bases short, with 7 bases between. The V gene's germline CDR1 is LGHNA and CDR2 YNFKEQ. There are 14 residues in the CDR3. The DNA of the CDR3 is TGTGCCAGCAGCCAAGGAGGCGTCACAGATACGCAGTATTTT. Protein product: CASSQGGVTDTQYF.

The rearrangement links TRBV27 to TRBJ1-2; TRBD1 might be the D (5 bases). CDR3 size: 17 residues. V lost 3 bases and J lost 0, with 17 bases in between. Germline lookup yields CDR1 MNHEY and CDR2 SMNVEV (reference sequence). CDR3 sequence reads: CASSFGTGNPPNYGYTF. For the CDR3, the DNA is TGTGCCAGCAGTTTTGGAACAGGCAATCCTCCTAACTATGGCTACACCTTC.

Only a few counts were recorded for this clone. The V call is TRBV10-3, the J call TRBJ2-7; 9 bases match TRBD1. The CDR3 has 14 amino acids. CDR1 and CDR2 (germline): ENHRY, SYGVKD. The V segment lost 4 bases and the J segment 5 bases; nucleotides outside the gene matches: 6. The CDR3 DNA reads as TGTGCCATCAGTGTTACCCGGGACAGGGACGAGCAGTACTTC. The encoded protein is CAISVTRDRDEQYF.

The chain uses TRBV3-1 (or the pseudogene TRBV3-2) and TRBJ2-2; 8 nucleotides align to TRBD2. V lost 5 bases to trimming and J lost 5 bases; unmatched junction nucleotides: 7. The V gene's germline CDR1 is LGHDT and CDR2 YNNKEL (reference sequence). This CDR3 has 15 residues. The CDR3 loop reads CASSYERERTGELFF. In DNA, the CDR3 is TGTGCCAGCAGCTACGAGCGGGAGAGGACCGGGGAGCTGTTTTTT.

The gene calls are TRBV28 and TRBJ1-1; possibly TRBD1 for D (5 bases). Looked up from germline, CDR1 is MDHEN and CDR2 is SYDVKM. The CDR3 has 14 amino acids. Trimming left V 7 bases short and J 4 bases short, with 16 bases between. In nucleotides, the CDR3 is TGTGCCAGCACCTGGGTGATCGGGGGCACTGAAGCTTTCTTT. It is translated as CASTWVIGGTEAFF.